Listed below are T cell receptor beta chains from one sample, sequenced in a study of OX40 agonist ivuxolimab in advanced cancers. Sequencing was performed with immunoSEQ multiplex PCR; in TCRdb, only in-frame clones are kept and a portion is missing. The sample has under 70,000 clones, 80% to 90% seen once. The starting material was CD4+ or CD8+ T cells sorted from blood, obtained in a trial of the OX40 agonist ivuxolimab. These receptors all stem from an adult with an advanced solid tumor such as melanoma, head and neck, liver or kidney cancer. The CDR3 runs from the conserved cysteine through the conserved F or W. The order of the fields is J gene, D gene, CDR3 length, V gene, clone size, CDR3 DNA, CDR3 protein. A D gene is named only where the DNA matches it firmly. Not all rows give a size; the values are once, few, many and, for expanded clones, a class.

>TRBJ1-4|.|12|TRBV7-8|.
TGTGCCAGCACCCCCTCAGGGGAAAAACTGTTTTTT
CASTPSGEKLFF
>TRBJ2-2|TRBD2|19|TRBV30|.
TGTGCCTGGAGGGTCCGAGGGACTAGCGGGAGTATAAACACCGGGGAGCTGTTTTTT
CAWRVRGTSGSINTGELFF
>TRBJ1-2|TRBD1|13|TRBV10-3|.
TGTGCCCTCCGGGACAGGGGGAACTATGGCTACACCTTC
CALRDRGNYGYTF
>TRBJ2-5|.|13|TRBV7-3|once
TGTGCCAGCAGCTTAGCACAGAAAGAGACCCAGTACTTC
CASSLAQKETQYF
>TRBJ2-2|TRBD2|16|TRBV19|.
TGTGCCAGTACTCCTAGCGGGGCCGCGAACACCGGGGAGCTGTTTTTT
CASTPSGAANTGELFF
>TRBJ1-4|TRBD1|14|TRBV7-9|few
TGTGCCAGCAGCGTGAGGGGGCAGGGTGAAAAACTGTTTTTT
CASSVRGQGEKLFF
>TRBJ2-5|.|13|TRBV2|.
TGTGCCAGCAGCCCTGACGTGGGAGAGACCCAGTACTTC
CASSPDVGETQYF
>TRBJ1-1|.|11|TRBV6-1|.
TGTGCCAGCAGGGGGAACACTGAAGCTTTCTTT
CASRGNTEAFF
>TRBJ2-1|TRBD2|17|TRBV7-3|.
TGTGCCAGCAGCTTAATGGCCCCGGGACTAGCGAACAATGAGCAGTTCTTC
CASSLMAPGLANNEQFF
>TRBJ2-3|.|16|TRBV4-1|.
TGCGCCAGCAGCCCCGGGACACCCCCCGGGACAGATACGCAGTATTTT
CASSPGTPPGTDTQYF
>TRBJ2-3|.|13|TRBV6-5|.
TGTGCCAGCAGGCATCAGGGGACAGATACGCAGTATTTT
CASRHQGTDTQYF
>TRBJ2-7|TRBD1|14|TRBV2|once
TGTGCCAGCAGCGAAACGACAGGGACCTACGAGCAGTACTTC
CASSETTGTYEQYF
>TRBJ1-6|.|15|TRBV11-2|.
TGTGCCAGCAGACGCCGGGTCCACAATAATTCACCCCTCCACTTT
CASRRRVHNNSPLHF
>TRBJ1-5|TRBD1|15|TRBV9|once
TGTGCCAGCAGCCGACAGGGGGGGCCTAATCAGCCCCAGCATTTT
CASSRQGGPNQPQHF
>TRBJ1-2|TRBD1|14|TRBV2|.
TGTGCCAGCACCAAGGGGCAGGGGGATGATGGCTACACCTTC
CASTKGQGDDGYTF
>TRBJ1-2|.|15|TRBV6-1|.
TGTGCCAGCAGTGACGCTTGGGGGCGGAGTAAAGGCTACACCTTC
CASSDAWGRSKGYTF
>TRBJ2-3|.|12|TRBV9|.
TGTGCCAGCAGCGTACTAACAGATACGCAGTATTTT
CASSVLTDTQYF
>TRBJ2-7|.|13|TRBV6-5|.
TGTGCCAGCAGTTACTCATCCCCCTACGAGCAGTACTTC
CASSYSSPYEQYF
>TRBJ2-7|.|14|TRBV15|.
TGTGCCACCAGCAGAGATGCGATCCACGCCGAGCAGTACTTC
CATSRDAIHAEQYF
>TRBJ1-5|.|15|TRBV28|few
TGTGCCAGCAGCCCCGCAGCTGGGAGCAATCAGCCCCAGCATTTT
CASSPAAGSNQPQHF
>TRBJ2-1|TRBD2|16|TRBV7-3|.
TGTGCCAGCAGCTTAAGAGTAGCGGGAGGCTACAATGAGCAGTTCTTC
CASSLRVAGGYNEQFF
>TRBJ2-1|.|13|TRBV18|once
TGTGCCAGCTCACTCGACGAATCCCATGAGCAGTTCTTC
CASSLDESHEQFF
>TRBJ1-6|TRBD1|15|TRBV19|.
TGTGCCAGTAGTACCACCGGGACAGGGGATTCACCCCTCCACTTT
CASSTTGTGDSPLHF
>TRBJ2-1|.|17|TRBV27|once
TGTGCCAGCAGTTTAGCCAGCGACAACCCTTCCTACAATGAGCAGTTCTTC
CASSLASDNPSYNEQFF
>TRBJ2-5|.|14|TRBV28|.
TGTGCCAGCAGCCCCCCCAGCGGCGTAGAGACCCAGTACTTC
CASSPPSGVETQYF
>TRBJ2-7|.|18|TRBV30|.
TGTGCCTGGAGCGGTCAGAGGGGGCGAGGAGGGGCCGGACGGGAGCAGTACTTC
CAWSGQRGRGGAGREQYF
>TRBJ1-5|.|14|TRBV19|.
TGTGCCAGTGAAATCGGGGGGGGGAATCAGCCCCAGCATTTT
CASEIGGGNQPQHF
>TRBJ1-2|.|14|TRBV28|.
TGTGCCAGCAGTTTATCTGATGGCGACTATGGCTACACCTTC
CASSLSDGDYGYTF
>TRBJ1-6|TRBD1|16|TRBV27|.
TGTGCCAGCAGTTTCGAGACAGGGACGGGGAATTCACCCCTCCACTTT
CASSFETGTGNSPLHF
>TRBJ1-2|.|15|TRBV7-3|.
TGTGCCAGCAGCTTAAGCCCTGGGGGCCTAGATGGCTACACCTTC
CASSLSPGGLDGYTF
>TRBJ2-7|TRBD1|15|TRBV7-3|.
TGTGCCAGCAGCGATCCGGGACAGGGGCGCGGCGAGCAGTACTTC
CASSDPGQGRGEQYF
>TRBJ2-3|.|14|TRBV7-2|.
TGTGCCAGCAGGAAAACGGGGGCATCGGATACGCAGTATTTT
CASRKTGASDTQYF
>TRBJ2-3|.|16|TRBV7-3|.
TGTGCCAGCAGCTTATATGGGGGAACTAGCACAGATACGCAGTATTTT
CASSLYGGTSTDTQYF
>TRBJ2-1|.|13|TRBV5-5|.
TGTGCCAGCAGCCCTGAGGGAGTAGGGGAGCAGTTCTTC
CASSPEGVGEQFF
>TRBJ2-1|.|15|TRBV11-2|.
TGTGCCAGCAGCTTAACGGGAGCGTCCTACAATGAGCAGTTCTTC
CASSLTGASYNEQFF
>TRBJ2-3|.|13|TRBV5-1|.
TGCGCCAGCAGCTTGGATGGGGGATATACGCAGTATTTT
CASSLDGGYTQYF
>TRBJ2-5|.|13|TRBV30|.
TGTGCCTGGAGTAGTACGTCCCAAGAGACCCAGTACTTC
CAWSSTSQETQYF
>TRBJ2-7|.|13|TRBV6-1|.
TGTGCCAGCAGTGAAAGTTCCCAATACGAGCAGTACTTC
CASSESSQYEQYF
>TRBJ2-1|TRBD2|16|TRBV19|.
TGTGCCAGTAGTATAGGGACTAGCGGGTTCTACAATGAGCAGTTCTTC
CASSIGTSGFYNEQFF
>TRBJ2-2|TRBD1|15|TRBV19|.
TGTGCCAGTAGTATAGGGACAGGGGGCACCGGGGAGCTGTTTTTT
CASSIGTGGTGELFF
>TRBJ1-1|.|13|TRBV9|.
TGTGCCAGCAGTAGGGGAGGGAACACTGAAGCTTTCTTT
CASSRGGNTEAFF
>TRBJ1-2|.|15|TRBV19|.
TGTGCCAGTAGTATCGGCAGCACACGAGTCTATGGCTACACCTTC
CASSIGSTRVYGYTF